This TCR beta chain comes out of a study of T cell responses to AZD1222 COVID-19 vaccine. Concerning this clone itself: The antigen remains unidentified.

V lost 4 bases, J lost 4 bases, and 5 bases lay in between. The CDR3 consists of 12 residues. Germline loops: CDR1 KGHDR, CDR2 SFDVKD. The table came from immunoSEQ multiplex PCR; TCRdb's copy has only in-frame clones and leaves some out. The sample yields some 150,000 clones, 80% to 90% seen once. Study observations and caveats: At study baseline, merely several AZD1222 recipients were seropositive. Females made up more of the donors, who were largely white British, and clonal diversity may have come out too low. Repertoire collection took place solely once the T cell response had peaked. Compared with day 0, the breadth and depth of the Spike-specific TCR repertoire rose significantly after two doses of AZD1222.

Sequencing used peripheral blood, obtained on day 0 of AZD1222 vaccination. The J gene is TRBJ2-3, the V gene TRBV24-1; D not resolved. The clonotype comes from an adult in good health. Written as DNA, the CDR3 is TGTGCCACCAGTGACCCCGCAGATACGCAGTATTTT. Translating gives CATSDPADTQYF.